These 20 T cell receptor beta chains came from one sample sequenced in a study of blood T cell repertoires in COVID-19 (dated by TCRdb to about 2020). Receptor libraries were prepared by the immunoSEQ multiplex PCR assay. What TCRdb holds here is the immuneACCESS table cut down to in-frame rearrangements. Part of the clones is not present; checked against another copy, under half of the missing clones reflect an unresolved V gene, and the others are unexplained. The sample table shows fewer than 100,000 clones, and 86% are seen once. The ten largest clones capture 7% to 7.5% of the sample. The specimen was peripheral blood. The origin of the receptors is a man aged 55 to 69 with acute or convalescent COVID-19.

J is TRBJ1-4 and V is TRBV5-4; tentatively, D is TRBD1 (6 bases). V lost 4 bases and J lost 9, with 16 bases in between. This CDR3 region has 14 residues. CDR1 is SGHNT and CDR2 is YYREEE in the germline V gene (reference sequence). The CDR3 DNA is TGTGCCAGCAGCAGAGGACAGAGTCGGCAAAAACTGTTTTTT. It is translated as CASSRGQSRQKLFF. Full variable domain (remainder filled in from reference TRBV5-4 and TRBJ1-4): ETGVTQSPTHLIKTRGQQVTLRCSSQSGHNTVSWYQQALGQGPQFIFQYYREEENGRGNFPPRFSGLQFPNYSSELNVNALELDDSALYLCASSRGQSRQKLFFGSGTQLSVL.

This chain links TRBV12-3 or TRBV12-4 with TRBJ1-3; tentative D call: TRBD1 (6 bases). The CDR3 spans 13 residues. V dropped 5 bases and J dropped 3 bases, with 8 bases sitting between them. The CDR3 nucleotides are TGTGCCAGCAGTCAGGGGTATGGAAACACCATATATTTT. Amino acids: CASSQGYGNTIYF.

The chain combines TRBV15 with TRBJ2-5; 7 bases are shared with TRBD1. Looked up from germline, CDR1 is LNHNV and CDR2 is YYDKDF (reference sequence). Unmatched junction bases numbered 5, after V lost 10 bases and J lost 0 bases. The CDR3 runs to 13 residues. The CDR3 region is CAIQGKYQETQYF. CDR3 DNA: TGTGCCATACAGGGGAAGTACCAAGAGACCCAGTACTTC.

The V call is TRBV7-2, the J call TRBJ2-5, with 13 bases that match TRBD2. Unmatched junction bases numbered 10, after V lost 1 base and J lost 5 bases. This CDR3 is built from 18 residues. Germline CDR1 is SGHTA and CDR2 is FQGNSA. The CDR3 nucleotides read TGTGCCAGCAGCTTAGTTTGGACTAGCGGGAGTGGTGGGGAGACCCAGTACTTC. Protein: CASSLVWTSGSGGETQYF. Full variable domain (rest looked up from reference TRBV7-2 and TRBJ2-5): GAGVSQSPSNKVTEKGKDVELRCDPISGHTALYWYRQSLGQGLEFLIYFQGNSAPDKSGLPSDRFSAERTGGSVSTLTIQRTQQEDSAVYLCASSLVWTSGSGGETQYFGPGTRLLVL.

This rearrangement joins TRBV30 to TRBJ1-1; D gene unclear. The germline V gene encodes CDR1 GTSNPN and CDR2 SVGIG (reference sequence). The V gene lost 4 bases and the J gene lost 0 bases, with 9 bases spanning the gap. The CDR3 runs 13 residues. The CDR3 region has the DNA TGTGCCTGGAACCGGGGTATGAACACTGAAGCTTTCTTT. Its protein is CAWNRGMNTEAFF.

The chain recombines TRBV19 with TRBJ2-7, with a tentative D call TRBD1 (6 bases). With 5 bases removed from V and 7 bases from J, the gap between germline ends came to 15 bases. Germline CDR1 LNHDA, CDR2 SQIVND (reference sequence). The CDR3 has 13 residues. CDR3 region: CASSPDRSGEQYF. CDR3 in DNA: TGTGCCAGTAGTCCGGACAGATCTGGAGAGCAGTACTTC.

The gene calls are TRBV7-8 and TRBJ1-5; 10 nucleotides match TRBD1. Germline V gene data show CDR1 as SGHVS and CDR2 as FQNEAQ. The CDR3 extends over 13 amino acids. The CDR3 is CVSGQGVSQPQHF. DNA for the CDR3: TGTGTATCCGGACAGGGGGTTTCTCAGCCCCAGCATTTT.

This clone was seen just once. This sequence joins TRBV27 and TRBJ2-1, with TRBD2 matching over 7 bases. Germline lookup yields CDR1 MNHEY and CDR2 SMNVEV (reference sequence). The CDR3 runs to 17 residues. V lost 7 bases and J lost 0; bases outside the gene matches: 12. In DNA, the CDR3 is TGTGCCAGCATGAGACTAGCCCCAATGAGCTCCTACAATGAGCAGTTCTTC. Encoded protein: CASMRLAPMSSYNEQFF.

J is TRBJ1-1 and V is TRBV7-9; TRBD1 might be the D (5 bases). The CDR3 loop spans 13 amino acids. Germline-derived CDR1 and CDR2 are SEHNR and FQNEAQ (reference sequence). The V and J ends lost 4 bases and 5 bases respectively, with 11 bases between them. The DNA for the CDR3 is TGTGCCAGCAGCTACGACCGGGGGACTGAAGCTTTCTTT. Translating gives CASSYDRGTEAFF.

The CDR3 protein is CATSRGLGTGANTIYF. CDR3 nucleotide sequence: TGTGCCACCAGCAGAGGACTCGGGACAGGGGCCAACACCATATATTTT. The V gene is TRBV15, the J gene TRBJ1-3, with TRBD1 identical over 10 bases. J gave up 7 bases and V 1 base, and 7 bases lay outside the gene matches. The CDR3 contains 16 residues. The V gene's germline CDR1 is LNHNV and CDR2 YYDKDF (reference sequence).

This rearrangement joins TRBV20-1 to TRBJ2-7; D call uncertain. Trimming took 3 bases from V and 0 from J, leaving 9 bases between them. This CDR3 contains 13 residues. Germline V CDR1 and CDR2: DFQATT, SNEGSKA (reference sequence). DNA for the CDR3: TGCAGTGCTAGTCCTACGAGCTCCTACGAGCAGTACTTC. Translated, it gives CSASPTSSYEQYF.

Details on this clone: At one end the junction does not follow the germline gene, possibly because of a read error. The rearrangement uses TRBV2 and TRBJ1-1; D call uncertain. The CDR3 is 15 residues long. Germline CDR1 reads SNHLY; CDR2 reads FYNNEI. The CDR3 sequence: CASGDSLAKSTEAFF. In DNA, the CDR3 is TGTGCCAGCGGTGACTCCCTAGCAAAGAGCACTGAAGCTTTCTTT. Full variable domain (missing parts from reference TRBV2 and TRBJ1-1): EPEVTQTPSHQVTQMGQEVILRCVPISNHLYFYWYRQILGQKVEFLVSFYNNEISEKSEIFDDQFSVERPDGSNFTLKIRSTKLEDSAMYFCASGDSLAKSTEAFFGQGTRLTVV.

This clone has just one count. The chain combines TRBV5-4 with TRBJ2-5, with D possibly matching TRBD2 (5 bases). Germline V lookup: CDR1 SGHNT, CDR2 YYREEE (reference sequence). The CDR3 contains 15 residues. Trimming stripped 3 bases from V and 7 bases from J, with 19 bases between. The CDR3 DNA sequence: TGTGCCAGCAGCTCAGCCCCGGGATTGGTTGGGACCCAGTACTTC. Translating it yields CASSSAPGLVGTQYF.

J is TRBJ1-6 and V is TRBV18; D is undetermined. CDR3 length: 16 amino acids. V lost 3 bases, J lost 2 bases, and 11 bases lay in between. The germline CDR1 and CDR2 sequences are KGHSH and LQKENI. For the CDR3, the DNA is TGTGCCAGCTCACCCAGGCAGCTAACCTATAATTCACCCCTCCACTTT. This sequence encodes CASSPRQLTYNSPLHF.

The CDR3 DNA reads TGTGCCAGTAGGTTGGGGGCGAACACTGAAGCTTTCTTT. Its translation is CASRLGANTEAFF. The J gene is TRBJ1-1, the V gene TRBV19; tentatively, D is TRBD1 (6 bases). Germline V gene lookup returns CDR1 LNHDA and CDR2 SQIVND (reference sequence). The length of the CDR3 is 13 residues. Between the trimmed V and J ends, which lost 6 bases and 1 base, there was a span of 9 bases.

The gene calls are TRBV5-1 and TRBJ2-3, with 9 bases fitting TRBD2. CDR1 SGHRS and CDR2 YFSETQ come from the germline V gene. The CDR3 has 16 amino acids. V trimming: 5 bases; J trimming: 2 bases; junction bases outside the gene matches: 9. The CDR3 spells CASSTSGGPNTDTQYF. The CDR3 DNA is TGCGCCAGCAGTACGAGCGGGGGGCCGAACACAGATACGCAGTATTTT.

The V gene is TRBV27, the J gene TRBJ2-1; the match to TRBD2 covers 16 bases. CDR1 MNHEY and CDR2 SMNVEV come from the germline V gene (reference sequence). V shed 6 bases and J 7 bases; nucleotides not matched to a gene: 9. CDR3 length equals 17 residues. This chain's CDR3 is CASSGTSGRVMTNEQFF. The DNA for the CDR3 is TGTGCCAGCAGCGGGACTAGCGGGAGGGTAATGACGAATGAGCAGTTCTTC.

CDR3 region: CASSLFRGALHF. CDR3 nucleotide sequence: TGTGCCAGCAGCTTGTTTCGGGGGGCCCTCCACTTT. The chain carries TRBV7-2 and TRBJ1-6; D possibly corresponds to TRBD1 (5 bases). Germline CDR1 reads SGHTA; CDR2 reads FQGNSA. V was cut by 3 bases and J by 14 bases, with 11 bases left in between. The CDR3 has 12 residues. The entire variable domain, with the rest obtained from reference TRBV7-2 and TRBJ1-6, is as follows: GAGVSQSPSNKVTEKGKDVELRCDPISGHTALYWYRQSLGQGLEFLIYFQGNSAPDKSGLPSDRFSAERTGGSVSTLTIQRTQQEDSAVYLCASSLFRGALHFGNGTRLTVT.

The rearrangement links TRBV6-1 to TRBJ1-1, with TRBD1 matching 9 bases. V was pared by 3 bases and J by 11 bases, with 13 bases of the junction left unmatched. This CDR3 comprises 15 residues. CDR1 and CDR2 (germline): MNHNS, SASEGT. CDR3 DNA sequence: TGTGCCAGCAGTGAGGGTCAAACAGGGGGCCGTCGGGCTTTCTTT. Protein product: CASSEGQTGGRRAFF.

The chain is built from TRBV12-5 and TRBJ1-3; the D is unclear. V lost 7 bases and J lost 1, with 8 bases in between. CDR3 length: 13 residues. CDR1 is LGHNT, CDR2 FRNRAP, per germline. CDR3 sequence reads: CASAGVSGNTIYF. In DNA form, the CDR3 reads TGTGCTAGTGCCGGGGTATCTGGAAACACCATATATTTT.